This is a list of T cell receptor beta chains from one sample in a study of glioma-infiltrating T cells. TCRdb reprocessed the multiplex PCR reads with MiXCR, giving one entry per CDR3 protein. Of 16,000 or so distinct CDR3 sequences in the sample, 58% were seen once. The specimen was glioma tissue, nonneoplastic brain tissue, or PBMCs (not recorded which). These receptors came from a human donor with low-grade glioma or glioblastoma, undergoing nonglioma brain surgery, or in good health (not recorded which). CDR3s include the opening cysteine and the closing phenylalanine or tryptophan. D genes are given only for firm matches. Size tells how often a clone was seen (once, few, many) or the class of an expanded clone, and some rows leave it out.

D	J	size	V	length	CDR3	DNA
-	TRBJ1-1	-	TRBV6-8	14	CASSWWTGNTEAFF	TGTGCCAGCAGTTGGTGGACGGGAAACACTGAAGCTTTCTTT
-	TRBJ2-7	few	TRBV6-1	16	CASSPPGRGPFHEQYF	TGTGCCAGCAGTCCCCCCGGCCGGGGGCCCTTCCACGAGCAGTACTTC
-	TRBJ1-1	-	TRBV6-2/TRBV6-3	13	CASSSEVNTEAFF	TGTGCCAGCAGCTCCGAAGTGAACACTGAAGCTTTCTTT
-	TRBJ2-7	-	TRBV20-1	15	CSATSTHRLGYEQYF	TGTAGTGCTACTAGCACCCATCGATTAGGATACGAGCAGTACTTC
-	TRBJ2-1	-	TRBV6-9	15	CASSSLSGPYNEQFF	TGTGCCAGCAGTTCTCTCTCGGGCCCCTACAATGAGCAGTTCTTC
TRBD1	TRBJ1-1	few	TRBV6-1	15	CASSLQGADNTEAFF	TGTGCCAGCAGCCTACAGGGGGCCGATAACACTGAAGCTTTCTTT
-	TRBJ1-1	many	TRBV12-3/TRBV12-4	15	CASSLEGGRNTEAFF	TGTGCCAGCAGTTTAGAGGGGGGCCGAAACACTGAAGCTTTCTTT
TRBD1	TRBJ1-1	once	TRBV6-2/TRBV6-3	13	CASSYGQGTEAFF	TGTGCCAGCAGTTATGGACAGGGCACTGAAGCTTTCTTT
-	TRBJ2-7	many	TRBV3-1	14	CASSQASLDYEQYF	TGTGCCAGCAGCCAAGCAAGTCTAGATTACGAGCAGTACTTC
-	TRBJ1-1	few	TRBV6-1	16	CASIRGPQFMNTEAFF	TGTGCCAGCATTCGGGGGCCCCAATTTATGAACACTGAAGCTTTCTTT
-	TRBJ2-5	-	TRBV7-2	15	CASSLAQRDMETQYF	TGTGCCAGCAGCTTAGCCCAAAGGGACATGGAGACCCAGTACTTC
TRBD1	TRBJ2-1	-	TRBV6-5	13	CAIETGSGREQFF	TGTGCCATCGAGACAGGGTCCGGACGTGAGCAGTTCTTC
-	TRBJ1-5	-	TRBV19	17	CASSIWGFGESTDTQHF	TGTGCCAGTAGTATTTGGGGCTTCGGGGAGAGCACAGATACGCAGCATTTT
TRBD2	TRBJ2-1	-	TRBV6-2/TRBV6-3	17	CAGSKGLAGDAGNEQFF	TGTGCCGGCAGTAAGGGACTAGCGGGGGACGCAGGCAATGAGCAGTTCTTC